One sample yielded the 9 T cell receptor beta chains listed below, sequenced in a study of human T cells and chemical hapten exposure. TCRdb fed the RACE reads into MiXCR, producing one record per CDR3 protein. The repertoire consists of 35,000 to 45,000 distinct CDR3 sequences, with 9.5% to 10% occurring once and the leading ten covering 11% to 15%. The time point is: patch test 2, 6 weeks after DPC sensitization. Treatment of the sample: therapeutic diphenylcyclopropenone sensitization with weekly scalp DPC. Blood, whole and unfractionated, served as the source for total RNA extraction. The sequences come from whole blood, collected in connection with sensitization to the hapten diphenylcyclopropenone (DPC). The source of these receptors is a woman aged 25 to 39 with alopecia areata. Some clones in this sample may be carry-over from other donors' samples.

The CDR3: CASSSGTLAGSYNEQFF. CDR3 nucleotides: TGTGCCAGCAGTTCGGGGACTTTGGCGGGGAGCTACAATGAGCAGTTCTTC. The V call is TRBV12-3 or TRBV12-4, the J call TRBJ2-1; perhaps TRBD2 as D (6 bases). V was shortened by 4 bases and J by 3 bases, with 19 bases between the two germline ends. CDR3 size: 17 residues.

This clonotype was counted many times. The CDR3 region is CASSLAPGSGTEAFF. The CDR3 nucleotides read TGTGCCAGCAGTTTAGCCCCAGGGTCAGGCACTGAAGCTTTCTTT. The chain recombines TRBV12-3 or TRBV12-4 with TRBJ1-1; a weak D match, TRBD1 (5 bases). This CDR3 spans 15 amino acids. Trimming shortened V by 0 bases and J by 4 bases, and 12 bases separated the two germline ends.

At least ten counts were recorded for this clonotype. V and J are TRBV4-1 and TRBJ2-7, with D possibly matching TRBD2 (7 bases). CDR1 and CDR2 (germline): MGHRA, YSYEKL. V was trimmed by 0 bases and J by 4 bases, leaving 16 bases between them. The CDR3 has 16 amino acids. CDR3 loop: CASSQDRGGGWYEQYF. In DNA form, the CDR3 reads TGCGCCAGCAGCCAAGATAGAGGCGGGGGCTGGTACGAGCAGTACTTC.

This clonotype was seen at least ten times. The rearrangement joins TRBV20-1 to TRBJ2-7; 9 nucleotides agree with TRBD1. This CDR3 is 15 amino acids long. The J segment lost 1 base and the V segment lost 0 bases, leaving 4 bases of the junction unmatched. Germline V gives CDR1 DFQATT, CDR2 SNEGSKA (reference sequence). DNA of the CDR3: TGCAGTGCTAGAGACACCGGGACAGGGTCCTACGAGCAGTACTTC. Translated, it gives CSARDTGTGSYEQYF.

At least ten counts were recorded for this clonotype. This rearrangement joins TRBV7-8 to TRBJ1-4; 9 bases align to TRBD1. The CDR3 spans 16 residues. In germline, CDR1 is SGHVS, CDR2 FQNEAQ. V lost 2 bases and J lost 8; bases outside the gene matches: 9. CDR3 bases: TGTGCCAGCAGCTTATCGGCGACAGGGGGATGGGAAAAACTGTTTTTT. Amino acids: CASSLSATGGWEKLFF.

J is TRBJ1-2 and V is TRBV28, with a tentative D call TRBD1 (5 bases). Germline V lookup: CDR1 MDHEN, CDR2 SYDVKM. The CDR3 extends over 12 amino acids. Trimming removed 1 base from V and 9 bases from J, with 9 bases in between. CDR3 sequence: CASSLYGQRYTF. CDR3 bases: TGTGCCAGCAGTTTATATGGACAACGCTACACCTTC.

The CDR3 spells CASSQEVGQGLREKLFF. The DNA of the CDR3 is TGTGCCAGCAGCCAAGAAGTTGGACAGGGCTTGAGGGAAAAACTGTTTTTT. V is TRBV4-2 and J is TRBJ1-4, with 8 bases that match TRBD1. Germline V gene data show CDR1 as LGHNA and CDR2 as YNFKEQ. The V and J ends lost 0 bases and 8 bases, in that order; junction bases with no gene match: 11. The length of the CDR3 is 17 residues.

This clonotype was found many times. V usage is TRBV11-1 and J usage is TRBJ2-5; 9 bases align to TRBD1. V gave up 5 bases and J gave up 5 bases; unmatched junction bases: 6. CDR1 and CDR2 from the germline V gene are SGHAT and FQDESV (reference sequence). The CDR3 spans 14 residues. The DNA for the CDR3 is TGTGCCAGCAGCGAGGGACAGGGCAAGGAGACCCAGTACTTC. It encodes CASSEGQGKETQYF.

This clonotype was seen repeatedly, ten times or more. The V call is TRBV29-1, the J call TRBJ1-4; D is unresolved. The CDR3 sequence is 12 residues long. V was pared by 3 bases and J by 8 bases, with 10 bases between. Germline loops: CDR1 SQVTM, CDR2 ANQGSEA. The DNA for the CDR3 is TGCAGCGTTGAGGGTTTTGGCGAAAAACTGTTTTTT. It is translated as CSVEGFGEKLFF.